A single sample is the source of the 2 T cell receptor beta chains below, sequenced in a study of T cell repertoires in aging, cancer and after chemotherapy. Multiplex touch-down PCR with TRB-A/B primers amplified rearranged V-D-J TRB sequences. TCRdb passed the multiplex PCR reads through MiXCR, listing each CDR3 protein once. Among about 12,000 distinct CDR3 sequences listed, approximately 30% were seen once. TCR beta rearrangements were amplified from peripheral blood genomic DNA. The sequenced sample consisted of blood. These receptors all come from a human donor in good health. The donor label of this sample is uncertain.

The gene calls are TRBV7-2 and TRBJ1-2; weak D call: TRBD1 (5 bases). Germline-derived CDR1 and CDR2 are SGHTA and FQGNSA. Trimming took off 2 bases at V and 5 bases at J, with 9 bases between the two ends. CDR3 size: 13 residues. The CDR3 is CASSLRGRYGYTF. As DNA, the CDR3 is TGTGCCAGCAGCTTACGGGGGAGATATGGCTACACCTTC.

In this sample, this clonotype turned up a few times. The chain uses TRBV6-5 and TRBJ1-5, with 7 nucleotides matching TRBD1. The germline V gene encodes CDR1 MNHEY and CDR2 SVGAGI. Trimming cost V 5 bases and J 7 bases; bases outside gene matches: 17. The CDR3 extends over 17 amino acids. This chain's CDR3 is CASSARPTGVVGQPQHF. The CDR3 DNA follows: TGTGCCAGCAGTGCCAGACCTACAGGGGTAGTTGGACAGCCCCAGCATTTT.